The clone carrying this TCR beta chain has only a few counts. Its antigen is still unknown. The data originate from a study of response to subunit inactivated influenza vaccine. Overall study results and limits: Authors proposed each seasonal influenza vaccination draws in few new T cells.

TCRdb re-called the RT-PCR reads through MiXCR, storing one row per CDR3 protein. The sample yields fewer than 550,000 distinct CDR3 sequences, about 25% seen once. V gave up 1 base and J gave up 6 bases, with 16 bases separating them. The V gene's germline CDR1 is LGHDT and CDR2 YNNKEL (reference sequence). The CDR3 is made up of 15 amino acids. The receptor comes from a man in his fifties or sixties who received an inactivated influenza vaccine. This specimen was CD4+ T cells sorted from PBMCs, taken 4 to 6 days after vaccination. V is TRBV3-1 and J is TRBJ2-7; the D gene is possibly TRBD1 (5 bases). CDR3 nucleotides: TGTGCCAGCAGCCAAGGCCAGGGTGGTAACTCCGAGCAGTACTTC. This codes for CASSQGQGGNSEQYF.